The 30 T cell receptor beta chains given below trace back to one sample, sequenced in a study of blood T cell repertoires in COVID-19. Produced via immunoSEQ multiplex PCR; TCRdb's table is partial and in-frame only. The table lists approximately 190,000 clones, roughly 80% of them singletons. The specimen was peripheral blood. The receptors originated from a man aged 55 to 70 with acute or convalescent COVID-19.

This clone was counted a single time. The chain recombines TRBV10-2 with TRBJ2-1; 10 nucleotides line up with TRBD2. The germline CDR1 and CDR2 sequences are WSHSY and SAAADI. The CDR3 runs to 16 residues. The trim removed 6 bases at V and 5 bases at J, leaving 10 bases unmatched. DNA of the CDR3: TGCGCCAGCAGAACTCTCGGACTAGCGGACAACAATGAGCAGTTCTTC. This sequence encodes CASRTLGLADNNEQFF.

Details on this clone: The sample holds other DNA sequences that translate to the same CDR3. The V call is TRBV18, the J call TRBJ2-2; perhaps TRBD1 as D (6 bases). V shed 3 bases and J shed 4 bases, with 12 bases lying between them. Germline V CDR1 and CDR2: KGHSH, LQKENI. The CDR3 length is 15 residues. The CDR3 loop is CASSPLQGRTGELFF. CDR3 sequence (DNA): TGTGCCAGCTCACCTCTGCAGGGGCGCACCGGGGAGCTGTTTTTT.

J is TRBJ2-7 and V is TRBV19; a weak D match, TRBD1 (6 bases). The CDR3 loop spans 15 amino acids. Trimming took off 1 base at V and 1 base at J, with 11 bases between the two ends. Germline V gives CDR1 LNHDA, CDR2 SQIVND (reference sequence). Here the CDR3 reads CASSIVGTYSYEQYF. For the CDR3, the DNA is TGTGCCAGTAGTATAGTCGGGACATATTCCTACGAGCAGTACTTC.

The chain joins TRBV7-7 to TRBJ2-1; D is ambiguous. Germline CDR1 and CDR2: SSHAT and FNYEAQ (reference sequence). The CDR3 covers 15 residues. Deletions cut 4 bases from V and 4 bases from J, with 14 bases between. The CDR3 DNA sequence: TGTGCCAGCAGCTCTGGAGCAGCCTCATACAATGAGCAGTTCTTC. Encoded protein: CASSSGAASYNEQFF.

V usage is TRBV6-4 and J usage is TRBJ1-6, with 8 bases lining up with TRBD1. V dropped 5 bases and J dropped 8; count of bases not matched to a gene: 8. CDR3 size: 15 residues. CDR1 MRHNA and CDR2 SNTAGT come from the germline V gene. This CDR3 reads CASSRYRGSDSPLHF. In DNA form, the CDR3 reads TGTGCCAGCAGTAGATACAGGGGGAGTGATTCACCCCTCCACTTT.

As DNA, the CDR3 is TGTGCCAGCAGCTTAGGGACTAGCGGGGTAACCGAGCAGTACTTC. Its protein is CASSLGTSGVTEQYF. The chain combines TRBV7-9 with TRBJ2-7; TRBD2 matches 12 bases. V gave up 1 base and J gave up 6 bases; unmatched junction bases: 4. CDR3 length equals 15 residues. The germline V gene has CDR1 SEHNR and CDR2 FQNEAQ (reference sequence). Variable domain in full (rest from reference TRBV7-9 and TRBJ2-7): DTGVSQNPRHKITKRGQNVTFRCDPISEHNRLYWYRQTLGQGPEFLTYFQNEAQLEKSRLLSDRFSAERPKGSFSTLEIQRTEQGDSAMYLCASSLGTSGVTEQYFGPGTRLTVT.

The chain combines TRBV3-1 (or the pseudogene TRBV3-2) with TRBJ2-5; D perhaps matches TRBD2 (6 bases). The CDR3 has 18 amino acids. Trimming pared 0 bases from V and 2 bases from J, leaving 19 bases between. Germline loops: CDR1 LGHDT, CDR2 YNNKEL (reference sequence). DNA of the CDR3: TGTGCCAGCAGCCAAGATTCGGGGACTTCCTCTATTCAAGAGACCCAGTACTTC. This codes for CASSQDSGTSSIQETQYF.

The chain's CDR3 is CAISEGDQPQHF. In DNA form, the CDR3 reads TGTGCCATCAGTGAGGGAGATCAGCCCCAGCATTTT. V is TRBV10-3 and J is TRBJ1-5; no clear D. This CDR3 comprises 12 residues. CDR1 is ENHRY and CDR2 is SYGVKD in the germline V gene. Trimming left V 2 bases short and J 5 bases short, with 4 bases between.

The chain has TRBV6-6 and TRBJ2-1; weak D call: TRBD2 (6 bases). Germline V lookup: CDR1 MNHNY, CDR2 SVGAGI (reference sequence). The CDR3 extends over 13 amino acids. V lost 4 bases to trimming and J lost 8 bases, with 12 bases between them. The CDR3 loop reads CASSLGGDDEQFF. DNA for the CDR3: TGTGCCAGCAGTTTGGGGGGAGACGATGAGCAGTTCTTC.

The rearrangement links TRBV5-5 to TRBJ2-5; 10 bases are a match to TRBD1. CDR3 length: 14 amino acids. The V gene's germline CDR1 is SGHKS and CDR2 YYEKEE (reference sequence). V trimming: 3 bases; J trimming: 7 bases; junction bases outside the gene matches: 6. CDR3 DNA sequence: TGTGCCAGCAGCTCCTGGACAGGGGGGGGGACCCAGTACTTC. Its protein is CASSSWTGGGTQYF.

V gene TRBV13 combines with J gene TRBJ1-4, with 10 bases fitting TRBD1. Trimming at V came to 3 bases and at J to 7 bases, leaving 2 bases not matched to a gene. CDR1 PRHDT and CDR2 FYEKMQ come from the germline V gene (reference sequence). The length of the CDR3 is 14 residues. CDR3 sequence (DNA): TGTGCCAGCAGCTTGGGACAGGGGAGTGAAAAACTGTTTTTT. It translates to CASSLGQGSEKLFF.

Comments on this clone: Other DNA sequences within the sample encode an identical CDR3. The V call is TRBV2, the J call TRBJ1-5, with TRBD1 matching 8 bases. The CDR3 runs to 14 residues. CDR1 and CDR2 (germline): SNHLY, FYNNEI. The V and J ends lost 6 bases and 2 bases, in that order; junction bases with no gene match: 3. The CDR3 sequence: CASRGTGGNQPQHF. The CDR3 DNA reads as TGTGCCAGCAGGGGGACAGGAGGCAATCAGCCCCAGCATTTT.

This clone has a handful of counts. The V call is TRBV5-1, the J call TRBJ1-1; D possibly corresponds to TRBD1 (5 bases). V shed 3 bases and J shed 0 bases, with 9 bases lying between them. Germline lookup yields CDR1 SGHRS and CDR2 YFSETQ. The CDR3 contains 14 residues. The DNA for the CDR3 is TGCGCCAGCAGCTCCGGGACTTTGAACACTGAAGCTTTCTTT. Protein sequence: CASSSGTLNTEAFF.

The chain joins TRBV12-3 or TRBV12-4 to TRBJ2-7, with no clear D. The germline V and J ends were trimmed by 2 bases and 3 bases, with 8 bases remaining between them. There are 13 residues in the CDR3. CDR3 sequence (DNA): TGTGCCAGCAGTTTACATCCCAACTACGAGCAGTACTTC. As protein: CASSLHPNYEQYF.

This clone was recorded a few times. This chain joins TRBV5-1 and TRBJ2-7, with TRBD1 matching 7 bases. This CDR3 has 13 residues. Germline trimming cut 1 base from V and 5 bases from J; bases unmatched to any gene: 3. In germline, CDR1 is SGHRS, CDR2 YFSETQ. CDR3 coding DNA: TGCGCCAGCAGCTTGATGGGGACAGACGAGCAGTACTTC. It encodes CASSLMGTDEQYF.

CDR3 nucleotides: TGTGCCAGCAATAGACAGGCTACCTACGAGCAGTACTTC. Translated: CASNRQATYEQYF. The chain employs TRBV6-6 and TRBJ2-7, with TRBD1 as a possible D gene (6 bases). Germline V gene lookup returns CDR1 MNHNY and CDR2 SVGAGI (reference sequence). This CDR3 is built from 13 residues. V shed 7 bases and J shed 2 bases, with 12 bases lying between them.

This clone was counted a few times. V usage is TRBV4-2 and J usage is TRBJ1-6; TRBD1 matches at 8 bases. The CDR3 loop spans 17 amino acids. The V gene's germline CDR1 is LGHNA and CDR2 YNFKEQ. Unmatched junction bases numbered 9, after V lost 1 base and J lost 7 bases. CDR3: CASSQASRDRPNSPLHF. CDR3 coding DNA: TGTGCCAGCAGCCAAGCTAGCCGGGACAGGCCAAATTCACCCCTCCACTTT.

The chain links TRBV6-5 to TRBJ1-2, with TRBD1 matching over 9 bases. The CDR3 is 14 residues long. Germline CDR1 and CDR2: MNHEY and SVGAGI. Losses at the gene ends were 6 bases for V and 4 bases for J; bases not matched to a gene: 6. The CDR3 region has the DNA TGTGCCAGCAGCGCGACAGGGGGTACCTATGGCTACACCTTC. This codes for CASSATGGTYGYTF.

This clone is a singleton in its sample. V and J are TRBV3-1 (or the pseudogene TRBV3-2) and TRBJ2-1; a weak D match, TRBD1 (6 bases). Per the germline V gene, CDR1 is LGHDT and CDR2 is YNNKEL (reference sequence). The CDR3 spans 13 residues. Trimming shortened V by 2 bases and J by 15 bases, and 17 bases separated the two germline ends. The CDR3 here is CASSQTDRVWRFF. CDR3 coding DNA: TGTGCCAGCAGCCAAACGGACAGAGTTTGGCGGTTCTTC.

The chain has TRBV10-1 and TRBJ1-1; possible D gene TRBD1, 6 bases. CDR1 is WNHNN and CDR2 is SYGVQD in the germline V gene (reference sequence). Trimming stripped 0 bases from V and 3 bases from J, with 14 bases between. The CDR3 is 16 amino acids. CDR3 loop: CASSESRTVADTEAFF. For the CDR3, the DNA is TGCGCCAGCAGTGAGTCGAGGACAGTCGCGGACACTGAAGCTTTCTTT.

The chain couples TRBV4-1 to TRBJ1-1, with 8 nucleotides matching TRBD1. With 3 bases clipped from V and 1 base from J, the junction kept 4 bases outside the gene matches. Per the germline V gene, CDR1 is MGHRA and CDR2 is YSYEKL. The length of the CDR3 is 15 residues. CDR3: CASSHQGARNTEAFF. As DNA, the CDR3 is TGCGCCAGCAGCCATCAGGGGGCGCGGAACACTGAAGCTTTCTTT.

In this sample, this clone turned up once. This chain links TRBV5-5 with TRBJ2-2; TRBD1 might be the D (5 bases). The V end lost 7 bases, the J end lost 0 bases, and 10 bases lay between the germline ends. The CDR3 consists of 14 residues. Germline values: CDR1 SGHKS, CDR2 YYEKEE (reference sequence). DNA for the CDR3: TGTGCCAGCGGACATCTTACGAACACCGGGGAGCTGTTTTTT. As protein: CASGHLTNTGELFF.

This clone was counted between two and nine times. The chain carries TRBV15 and TRBJ2-1, with 11 positions matching TRBD1. The CDR3 contains 17 residues. Trimming took 0 bases from V and 7 from J; bases not matched to a gene: 8. CDR1 and CDR2 (germline): LNHNV, YYDKDF (reference sequence). CDR3 amino acids: CATSRDRGQGVGNEQFF. The CDR3 DNA is TGTGCCACCAGCAGAGATCGGGGACAGGGGGTCGGTAATGAGCAGTTCTTC.

The CDR3 DNA is TGCGCCAGCAGCCAAGAAGGGGTGAGAGGAAACACCATATATTTT. This encodes CASSQEGVRGNTIYF. The chain has TRBV4-1 and TRBJ1-3; D is possibly TRBD1 (5 bases). Germline V gene data show CDR1 as MGHRA and CDR2 as YSYEKL. The CDR3 spans 15 residues. V lost 0 bases, J lost 4 bases, and 10 bases lay in between.

The chain employs TRBV19 and TRBJ2-3, with TRBD2 identical over 10 bases. This CDR3 spans 14 amino acids. The junction had 6 bases not matched to a gene; V was cut back by 9 bases and J by 3 bases. Germline loops: CDR1 LNHDA, CDR2 SQIVND (reference sequence). CDR3 in amino acids: CASSERGGTDTQYF. CDR3 coding DNA: TGTGCCAGCAGCGAGCGGGGGGGTACAGATACGCAGTATTTT. Looking up the rest from reference TRBV19 and TRBJ2-3 gives the full variable domain: DGGITQSPKYLFRKEGQNVTLSCEQNLNHDAMYWYRQDPGQGLRLIYYSQIVNDFQKGDIAEGYSVSREKKESFPLTVTSAQKNPTAFYLCASSERGGTDTQYFGPGTRLTVL.

In regard to this clone: Other nucleotide sequences in the sample specify the same CDR3. For the CDR3, the DNA is TGTGCCAGCAGCTTGACTAGCGGGAGCTACAATGAGCAGTTCTTC. It specifies CASSLTSGSYNEQFF. This chain links TRBV5-4 with TRBJ2-1, with 11 bases fitting TRBD2. With V trimmed by 1 base and J by 3 bases, 0 bases remained unmatched. Germline V CDR1 and CDR2: SGHNT, YYREEE (reference sequence). The CDR3 runs to 15 residues.

The V gene is TRBV6-5, the J gene TRBJ2-2; 7 bases fit TRBD2. J lost 5 bases, V lost 0 bases, and 6 bases had no gene match. The CDR3 loop spans 16 amino acids. Germline CDR1 is MNHEY and CDR2 is SVGAGI. The CDR3 here is CASSYSGGSGTGELFF. CDR3 bases: TGTGCCAGCAGTTACTCCGGCGGGAGCGGGACCGGGGAGCTGTTTTTT.

The chain is built from TRBV7-2 and TRBJ2-3, with 7 bases fitting TRBD2. With 5 bases clipped from V and 5 bases from J, the junction kept 10 bases outside the gene matches. The CDR3 runs to 15 residues. CDR1 is SGHTA and CDR2 is FQGNSA in the germline V gene. The CDR3: CASSLRAGVEDTQYF. The CDR3 coding sequence is TGTGCCAGCAGCCTGAGGGCGGGAGTGGAAGATACGCAGTATTTT.

The CDR3: CASSSQTGTSTRNTEAFF. The CDR3 coding sequence is TGTGCCAGCAGCTCCCAGACAGGGACCAGTACCCGGAACACTGAAGCTTTCTTT. The rearrangement links TRBV7-2 to TRBJ1-1, with 7 bases matching TRBD1. The germline gives CDR1 SGHTA, CDR2 FQGNSA. The J segment lost 1 base and the V segment lost 4 bases, leaving 15 bases of the junction unmatched. The CDR3 consists of 18 residues. Looking up the rest from reference TRBV7-2 and TRBJ1-1 gives the full variable domain: GAGVSQSPSNKVTEKGKDVELRCDPISGHTALYWYRQSLGQGLEFLIYFQGNSAPDKSGLPSDRFSAERTGGSVSTLTIQRTQQEDSAVYLCASSSQTGTSTRNTEAFFGQGTRLTVV.

This chain uses TRBV10-3 with TRBJ2-7, with TRBD1 matching 10 bases. Germline V gene sequence: CDR1 ENHRY, CDR2 SYGVKD. Germline trimming cut 4 bases from V and 2 bases from J; bases unmatched to any gene: 5. The CDR3 is 15 amino acids. The CDR3 DNA reads TGTGCCATCAGTGTGACAGGGGGCGCGACCTACGAGCAGTACTTC. Its protein product is CAISVTGGATYEQYF.